Listed here is a single T cell receptor (beta chain). The data are from a study of cytomegalovirus exposure and HLA in healthy donors. Background on the study: Across roughly 400 genotyped donors, 65% to 90% landed in the Caucasian-associated ancestry cluster.

CDR3 size: 16 residues. Germline assignment: CDR1 MNHEY and CDR2 SMNVEV (reference sequence). V was clipped by 6 bases and J by 5 bases, with 23 bases between them. 13 Jbeta primers and 60 Vbeta primers were used for the PCR. The authors' processing: Later work found approximately 80 million unique TCR beta chains, with around 10 million shared. Here immunoSEQ multiplex PCR was the method, and the copy in TCRdb shows in-frame clones only, minus some. V and J calls and clone size are given by that table; D and trimming were obtained from the DNA. Seen here are 150,000 to 200,000 clones, around 80% observed once, and the top ten hold around 1.9%.

Sequencing was done on a sample of PBMCs. The receptor was derived from a man between 18 and 29 years old in good health and CMV-seronegative. The chain employs TRBV27 and TRBJ2-7; TRBD2 is a possible D gene (5 bases). The CDR3 coding sequence is TGTGCCAGCAGCCCCGACCCCTTTGACTGGCGGGACGAGCAGTACTTC. Encoded protein: CASSPDPFDWRDEQYF.